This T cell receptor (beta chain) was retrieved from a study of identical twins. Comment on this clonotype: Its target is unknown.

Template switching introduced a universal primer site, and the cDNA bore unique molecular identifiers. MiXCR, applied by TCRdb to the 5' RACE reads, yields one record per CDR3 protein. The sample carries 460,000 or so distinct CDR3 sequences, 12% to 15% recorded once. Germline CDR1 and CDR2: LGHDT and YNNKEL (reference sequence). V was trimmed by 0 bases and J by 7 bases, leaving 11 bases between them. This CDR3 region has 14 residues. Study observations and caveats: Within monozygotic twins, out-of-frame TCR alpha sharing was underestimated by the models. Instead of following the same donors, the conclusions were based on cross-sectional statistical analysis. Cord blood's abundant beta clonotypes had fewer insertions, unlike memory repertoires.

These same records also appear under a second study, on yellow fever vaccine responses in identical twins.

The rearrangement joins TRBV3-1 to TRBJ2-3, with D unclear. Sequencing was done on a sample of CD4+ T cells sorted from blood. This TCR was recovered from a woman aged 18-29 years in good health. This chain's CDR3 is CASSQDRVRYTQYF. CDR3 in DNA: TGTGCCAGCAGCCAAGATCGGGTGAGGTATACGCAGTATTTT.